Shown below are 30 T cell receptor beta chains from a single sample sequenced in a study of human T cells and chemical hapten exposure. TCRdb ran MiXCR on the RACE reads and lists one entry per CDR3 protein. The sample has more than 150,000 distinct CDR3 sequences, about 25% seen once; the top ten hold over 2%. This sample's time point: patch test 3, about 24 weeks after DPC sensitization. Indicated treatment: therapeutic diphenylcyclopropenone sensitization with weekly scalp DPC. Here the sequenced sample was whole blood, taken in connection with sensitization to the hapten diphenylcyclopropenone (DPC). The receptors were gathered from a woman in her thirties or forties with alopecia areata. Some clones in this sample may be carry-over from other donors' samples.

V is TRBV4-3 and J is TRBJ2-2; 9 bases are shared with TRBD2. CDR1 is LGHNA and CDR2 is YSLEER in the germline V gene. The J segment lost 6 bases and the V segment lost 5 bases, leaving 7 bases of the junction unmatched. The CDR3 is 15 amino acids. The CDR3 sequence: CASSWAGGGSGELFF. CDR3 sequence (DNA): TGCGCCAGCAGCTGGGCGGGAGGGGGGTCCGGGGAGCTGTTTTTT.

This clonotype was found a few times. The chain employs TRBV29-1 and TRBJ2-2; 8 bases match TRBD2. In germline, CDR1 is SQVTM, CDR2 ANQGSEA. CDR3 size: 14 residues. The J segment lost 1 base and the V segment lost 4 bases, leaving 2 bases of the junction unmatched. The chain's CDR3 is CSVVTSVNTGELFF. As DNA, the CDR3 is TGCAGCGTTGTGACTAGCGTGAACACCGGGGAGCTGTTTTTT.

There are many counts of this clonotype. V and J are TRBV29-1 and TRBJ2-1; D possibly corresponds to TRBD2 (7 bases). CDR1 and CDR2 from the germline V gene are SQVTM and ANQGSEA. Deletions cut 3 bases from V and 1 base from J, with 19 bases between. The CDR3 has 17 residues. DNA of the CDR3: TGCAGCGTTGAGGGGGGCAGGGGAGGGTGGTCCTACAATGAGCAGTTCTTC. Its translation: CSVEGGRGGWSYNEQFF.

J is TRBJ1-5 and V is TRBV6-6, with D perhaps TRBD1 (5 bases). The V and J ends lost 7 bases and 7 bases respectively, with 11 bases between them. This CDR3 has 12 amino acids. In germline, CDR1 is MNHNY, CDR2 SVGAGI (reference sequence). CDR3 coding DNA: TGTGCCAGCACTCCTGGGGCCCAGCCCCAGCATTTT. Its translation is CASTPGAQPQHF.

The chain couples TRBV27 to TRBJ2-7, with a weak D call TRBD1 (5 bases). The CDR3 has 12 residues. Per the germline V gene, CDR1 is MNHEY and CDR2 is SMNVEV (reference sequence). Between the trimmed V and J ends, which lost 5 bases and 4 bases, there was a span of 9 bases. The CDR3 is CASSPHRYEQYF. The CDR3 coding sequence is TGTGCCAGCAGTCCACACAGGTACGAGCAGTACTTC.

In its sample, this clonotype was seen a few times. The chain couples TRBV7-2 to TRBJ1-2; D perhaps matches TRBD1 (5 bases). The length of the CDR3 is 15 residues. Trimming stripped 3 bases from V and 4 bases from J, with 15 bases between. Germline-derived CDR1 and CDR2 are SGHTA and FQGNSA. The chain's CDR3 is CASSFNTGTGYGYTF. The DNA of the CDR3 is TGTGCCAGCAGCTTTAACACCGGGACGGGCTATGGCTACACCTTC.

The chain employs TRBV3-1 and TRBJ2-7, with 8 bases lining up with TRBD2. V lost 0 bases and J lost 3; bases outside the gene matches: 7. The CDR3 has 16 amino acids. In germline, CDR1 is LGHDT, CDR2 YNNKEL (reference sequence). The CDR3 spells CASSQDLSLAGYEQYF. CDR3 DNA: TGTGCCAGCAGCCAAGATCTATCGCTAGCGGGCTACGAGCAGTACTTC.

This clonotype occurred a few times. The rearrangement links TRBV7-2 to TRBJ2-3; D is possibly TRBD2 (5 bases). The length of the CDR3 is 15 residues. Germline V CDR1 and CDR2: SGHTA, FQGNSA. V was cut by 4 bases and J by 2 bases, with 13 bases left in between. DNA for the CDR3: TGTGCCAGCAGCTCCATGGGTCTAGCCACAGATACGCAGTATTTT. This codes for CASSSMGLATDTQYF.

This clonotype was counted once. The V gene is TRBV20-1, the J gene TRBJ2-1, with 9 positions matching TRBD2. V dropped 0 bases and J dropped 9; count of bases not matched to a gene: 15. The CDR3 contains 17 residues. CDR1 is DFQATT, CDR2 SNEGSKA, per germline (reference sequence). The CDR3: CSARDPATAGGAGEQFF. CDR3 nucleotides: TGCAGTGCTAGAGATCCGGCTACGGCGGGAGGGGCGGGTGAGCAGTTCTTC.

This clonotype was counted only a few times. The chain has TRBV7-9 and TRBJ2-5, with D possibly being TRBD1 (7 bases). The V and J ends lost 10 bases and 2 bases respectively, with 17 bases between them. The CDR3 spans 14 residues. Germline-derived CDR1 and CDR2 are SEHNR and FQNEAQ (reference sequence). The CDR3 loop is CANGQAGGQETQYF. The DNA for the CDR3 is TGTGCCAACGGCCAGGCAGGGGGGCAAGAGACCCAGTACTTC.

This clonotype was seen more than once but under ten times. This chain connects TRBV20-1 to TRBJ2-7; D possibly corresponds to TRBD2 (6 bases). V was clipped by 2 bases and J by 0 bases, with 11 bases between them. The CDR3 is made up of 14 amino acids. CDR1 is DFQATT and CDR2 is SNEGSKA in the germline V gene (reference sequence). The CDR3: CSARFGGYSYEQYF. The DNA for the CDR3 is TGCAGTGCTAGATTCGGGGGATACTCCTACGAGCAGTACTTC.

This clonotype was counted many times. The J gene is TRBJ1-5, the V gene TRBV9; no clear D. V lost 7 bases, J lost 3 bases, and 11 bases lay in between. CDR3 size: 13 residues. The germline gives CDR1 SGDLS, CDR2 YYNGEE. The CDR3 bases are TGTGCCAGCGGCGAAGGCATCAATCAGCCCCAGCATTTT. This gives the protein CASGEGINQPQHF.

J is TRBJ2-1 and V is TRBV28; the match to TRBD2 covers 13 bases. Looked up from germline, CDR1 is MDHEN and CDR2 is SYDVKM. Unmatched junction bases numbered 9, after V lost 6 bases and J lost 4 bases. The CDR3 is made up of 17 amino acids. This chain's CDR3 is CASRSYTSGREYNEQFF. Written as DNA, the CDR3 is TGTGCCAGCAGGTCCTATACTAGCGGGAGGGAGTACAATGAGCAGTTCTTC.

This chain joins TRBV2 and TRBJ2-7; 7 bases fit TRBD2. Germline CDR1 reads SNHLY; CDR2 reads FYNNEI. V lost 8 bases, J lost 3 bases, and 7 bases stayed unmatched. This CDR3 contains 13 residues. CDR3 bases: TGTGCCAGCTCGAGCGGGATTAACTACGAGCAGTACTTC. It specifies CASSSGINYEQYF. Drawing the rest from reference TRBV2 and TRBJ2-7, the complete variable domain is EPEVTQTPSHQVTQMGQEVILRCVPISNHLYFYWYRQILGQKVEFLVSFYNNEISEKSEIFDDQFSVERPDGSNFTLKIRSTKLEDSAMYFCASSSGINYEQYFGPGTRLTVT.

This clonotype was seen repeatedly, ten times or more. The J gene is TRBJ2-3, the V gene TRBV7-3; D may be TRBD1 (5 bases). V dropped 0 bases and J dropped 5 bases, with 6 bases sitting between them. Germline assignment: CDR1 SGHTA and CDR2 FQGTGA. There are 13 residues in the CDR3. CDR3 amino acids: CASSLTREDTQYF. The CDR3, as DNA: TGTGCCAGCAGCTTAACCAGGGAAGATACGCAGTATTTT.

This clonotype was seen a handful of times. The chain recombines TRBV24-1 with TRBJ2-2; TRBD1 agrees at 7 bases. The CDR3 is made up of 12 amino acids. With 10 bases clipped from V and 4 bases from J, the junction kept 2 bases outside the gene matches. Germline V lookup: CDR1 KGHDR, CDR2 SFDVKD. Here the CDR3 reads CATGQPTGELFF. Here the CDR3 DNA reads TGTGCCACGGGACAGCCCACCGGGGAGCTGTTTTTT.

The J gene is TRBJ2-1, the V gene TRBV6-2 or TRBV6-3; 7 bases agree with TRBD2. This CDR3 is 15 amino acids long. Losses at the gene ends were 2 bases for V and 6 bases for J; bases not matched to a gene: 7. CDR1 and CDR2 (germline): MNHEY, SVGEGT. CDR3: CASSYGPWGGNEQFF. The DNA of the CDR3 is TGTGCCAGCAGTTACGGCCCATGGGGGGGCAATGAGCAGTTCTTC.

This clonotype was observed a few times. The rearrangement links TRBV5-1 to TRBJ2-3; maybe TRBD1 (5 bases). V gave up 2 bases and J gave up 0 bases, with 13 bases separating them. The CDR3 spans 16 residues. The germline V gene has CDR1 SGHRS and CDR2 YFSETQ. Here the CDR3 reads CASSLRQRTSTDTQYF. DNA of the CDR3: TGCGCCAGCAGCTTAAGACAGCGCACTAGCACAGATACGCAGTATTTT.

CDR3 DNA: TGTGCCAGCAGCCTCCTCCGGTCGGCCTCCGAGCAGTACTTC. Amino acid sequence: CASSLLRSASEQYF. The chain uses TRBV11-1 and TRBJ2-7; no clear D. CDR3 length: 14 amino acids. V was cut by 5 bases and J by 6 bases, with 17 bases left in between. CDR1 is SGHAT, CDR2 FQDESV, per germline (reference sequence).

The CDR3 DNA is TGTGCCAGCAGCTTGGATCTGAGCGGGAGACGTGGCGAGCAGTTCTTC. Translation: CASSLDLSGRRGEQFF. The chain employs TRBV5-6 and TRBJ2-1; 8 positions agree with TRBD2. Unmatched junction bases numbered 12, after V lost 0 bases and J lost 10 bases. Germline V gene data show CDR1 as SGHDT and CDR2 as YYEEEE. The CDR3 extends over 16 amino acids.

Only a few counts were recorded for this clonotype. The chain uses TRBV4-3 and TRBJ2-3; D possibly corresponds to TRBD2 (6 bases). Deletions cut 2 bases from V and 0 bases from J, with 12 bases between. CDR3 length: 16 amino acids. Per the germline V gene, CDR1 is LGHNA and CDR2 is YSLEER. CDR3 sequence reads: CASSQNSGPSTDTQYF. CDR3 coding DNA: TGCGCCAGCAGCCAAAATAGCGGCCCTAGCACAGATACGCAGTATTTT.

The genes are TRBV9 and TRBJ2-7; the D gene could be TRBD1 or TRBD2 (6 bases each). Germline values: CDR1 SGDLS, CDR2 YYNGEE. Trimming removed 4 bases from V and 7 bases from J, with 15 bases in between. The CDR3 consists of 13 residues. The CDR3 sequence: CASSPSLGGEQYF. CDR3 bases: TGTGCCAGCAGCCCTTCGCTAGGGGGGGAGCAGTACTTC.

This chain's CDR3 is CASGSQTENTEAFF. The DNA for the CDR3 is TGCGCCAGCGGATCCCAAACAGAAAACACTGAAGCTTTCTTT. The V gene is TRBV5-1, the J gene TRBJ1-1; the D is unclear. V was pared by 7 bases and J by 2 bases, with 15 bases between. The CDR3 totals 14 residues. CDR1 and CDR2 (germline): SGHRS, YFSETQ.

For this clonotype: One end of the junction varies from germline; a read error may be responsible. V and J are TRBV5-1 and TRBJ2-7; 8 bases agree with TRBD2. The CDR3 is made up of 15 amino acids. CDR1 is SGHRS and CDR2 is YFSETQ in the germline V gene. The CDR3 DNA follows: TGCCCCAGCAGCTCGTTAGCGGGACATAGGTACGAGCAGTACTTC. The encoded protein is CPSSSLAGHRYEQYF.

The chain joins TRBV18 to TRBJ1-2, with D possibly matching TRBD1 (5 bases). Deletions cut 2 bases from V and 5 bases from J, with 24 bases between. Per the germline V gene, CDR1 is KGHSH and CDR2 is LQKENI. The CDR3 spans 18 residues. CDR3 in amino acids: CASSPNSPGPNSLYGYTF. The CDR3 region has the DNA TGTGCCAGCTCACCAAACTCGCCAGGGCCTAATTCCCTGTATGGCTACACCTTC.

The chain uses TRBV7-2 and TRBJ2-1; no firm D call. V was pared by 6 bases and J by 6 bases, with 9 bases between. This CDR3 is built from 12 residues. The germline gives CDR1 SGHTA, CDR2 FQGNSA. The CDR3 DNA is TGTGCCAGCAGGTCGAGTCCCAATGAGCAGTTCTTC. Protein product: CASRSSPNEQFF.

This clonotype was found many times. CDR3: CASSPAGSLYDTQYF. In DNA form, the CDR3 reads TGTGCCAGCTCACCAGCCGGTTCGCTTTATGATACGCAGTATTTT. The V gene is TRBV18, the J gene TRBJ2-3, with unresolved D. Looked up from germline, CDR1 is KGHSH and CDR2 is LQKENI. The CDR3 runs 15 residues. Trimming shortened V by 2 bases and J by 6 bases, and 15 bases separated the two germline ends.

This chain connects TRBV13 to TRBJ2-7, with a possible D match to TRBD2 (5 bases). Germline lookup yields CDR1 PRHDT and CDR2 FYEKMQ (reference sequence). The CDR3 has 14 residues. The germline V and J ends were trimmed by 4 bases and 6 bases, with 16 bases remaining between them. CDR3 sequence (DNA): TGTGCCAGCAGCTCAGATCGCTGGACTGGCGAGCAGTACTTC. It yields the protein CASSSDRWTGEQYF.

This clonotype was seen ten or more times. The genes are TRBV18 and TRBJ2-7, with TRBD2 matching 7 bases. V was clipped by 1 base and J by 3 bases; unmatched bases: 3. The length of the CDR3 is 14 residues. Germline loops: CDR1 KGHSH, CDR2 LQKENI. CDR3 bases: TGTGCCAGCTCACCACGTGGGGGGGACTACGAGCAGTACTTC. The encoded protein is CASSPRGGDYEQYF.

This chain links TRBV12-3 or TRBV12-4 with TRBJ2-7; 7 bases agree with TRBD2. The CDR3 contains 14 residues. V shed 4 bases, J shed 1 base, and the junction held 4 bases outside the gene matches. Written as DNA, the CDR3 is TGTGCCAGCAGTTCGGGGGGACTGTCCTACGAGCAGTACTTC. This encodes CASSSGGLSYEQYF.